Listed here are 22 T cell receptor beta chains from one sample, sequenced in a study of shared clonotypes between healthy human individuals (TCRdb year 2020). Receptors were amplified or captured by the immunoSEQ multiplex PCR assay. TCRdb mirrors the immuneACCESS table, restricted to in-frame sequences. Some clones are absent from its copies; in checked studies, under half trace to an unresolved V gene, and the reason for the others is unknown. Counted in this sample were 2,100,000 or so clones; 90% to 96% of them appeared once. The ten largest clones take up less than 0.15% of the sample. Material: naive CD4+ T cells sorted from blood. Interpreted using the paper, the cell subset or site label stands for: CD45RA+ positively selected. The source is a man aged 18 to 29 in good health.

The chain recombines TRBV10-1 with TRBJ2-3; unclear D gene. The V gene's germline CDR1 is WNHNN and CDR2 SYGVQD (reference sequence). V was cut by 0 bases and J by 0 bases, with 10 bases left in between. This CDR3 is built from 16 residues. The CDR3 reads CASSESAFASTDTQYF. Written as DNA, the CDR3 is TGCGCCAGCAGTGAGTCGGCCTTTGCTAGCACAGATACGCAGTATTTT.

This chain joins TRBV11-1 and TRBJ2-1; no clear D gene. Trimming pared 5 bases from V and 6 bases from J, leaving 17 bases between. This CDR3 is built from 15 residues. The V gene's germline CDR1 is SGHAT and CDR2 FQDESV (reference sequence). For the CDR3, the DNA is TGTGCCAGCAGCCCTACGGATGAGCAGTTCAATGAGCAGTTCTTC. Amino acid sequence: CASSPTDEQFNEQFF. Drawing the rest from reference TRBV11-1 and TRBJ2-1, the complete variable domain is EAEVAQSPRYKITEKSQAVAFWCDPISGHATLYWYRQILGQGPELLVQFQDESVVDDSQLPKDRFSAERLKGVDSTLKIQPAELGDSAMYLCASSPTDEQFNEQFFGPGTRLTVL.

This chain links TRBV5-1 with TRBJ2-1; 8 positions agree with TRBD2. The CDR3 is 17 residues long. V lost 0 bases and J lost 5; bases outside the gene matches: 10. Germline lookup yields CDR1 SGHRS and CDR2 YFSETQ. The CDR3 loop is CASSLARGGRSNNEQFF. CDR3 bases: TGCGCCAGCAGCTTGGCGCGTGGCGGGAGGTCTAACAATGAGCAGTTCTTC.

This clone has only one observation. The chain recombines TRBV7-9 with TRBJ2-3; D not certain. Germline CDR1 reads SEHNR; CDR2 reads FQNEAQ (reference sequence). Trimming stripped 4 bases from V and 5 bases from J, with 10 bases between. The CDR3 totals 13 residues. The CDR3 DNA reads TGTGCCAGCAGCTATCCAGTAAAAGATACGCAGTATTTT. It codes for CASSYPVKDTQYF. The variable domain in full, completed from reference TRBV7-9 and TRBJ2-3, reads DTGVSQNPRHKITKRGQNVTFRCDPISEHNRLYWYRQTLGQGPEFLTYFQNEAQLEKSRLLSDRFSAERPKGSFSTLEIQRTEQGDSAMYLCASSYPVKDTQYFGPGTRLTVL.

The chain is built from TRBV7-2 and TRBJ2-2; D ambiguous. Per the germline V gene, CDR1 is SGHTA and CDR2 is FQGNSA. This CDR3 is built from 17 residues. V lost 1 base and J lost 1, with 13 bases in between. The CDR3 sequence is CASSLVRRPVNTGELFF. In DNA, the CDR3 is TGTGCCAGCAGCTTAGTCCGGCGACCCGTGAACACCGGGGAGCTGTTTTTT.

As regards this clone: Other DNA sequences within the sample encode an identical CDR3. This chain links TRBV30 with TRBJ2-3; D might be TRBD1 (5 bases). CDR3 length: 12 amino acids. Germline V gene sequence: CDR1 GTSNPN, CDR2 SVGIG (reference sequence). V was trimmed by 3 bases and J by 3 bases, leaving 7 bases between them. CDR3 loop: CAWSRDTDTQYF. In DNA, the CDR3 is TGTGCCTGGAGCAGGGATACAGATACGCAGTATTTT.

The rearrangement joins TRBV7-2 to TRBJ1-2, with D maybe TRBD1 (5 bases). There are 15 residues in the CDR3. Looked up from germline, CDR1 is SGHTA and CDR2 is FQGNSA. V was pared by 3 bases and J by 2 bases, with 13 bases between. CDR3 coding DNA: TGTGCCAGCAGCTTTGTGGGGCTGCCCAACTATGGCTACACCTTC. The encoded protein is CASSFVGLPNYGYTF.

The chain is built from TRBV7-2 and TRBJ1-5; possibly TRBD1 for D (6 bases). From germline, CDR1 is SGHTA and CDR2 FQGNSA. The CDR3 spans 17 residues. V lost 2 bases and J lost 1, with 15 bases in between. CDR3 region: CASSLRAIGGSNQPQHF. The DNA for the CDR3 is TGTGCCAGCAGCTTACGGGCCATAGGGGGGAGCAATCAGCCCCAGCATTTT.

V is TRBV10-3 and J is TRBJ1-2; perhaps TRBD1 as D (5 bases). The CDR3 runs 13 residues. Germline CDR1 and CDR2: ENHRY and SYGVKD. Trimming pared 5 bases from V and 7 bases from J, leaving 14 bases between. This CDR3 reads CAISPGTALGYTF. The CDR3, as DNA: TGTGCCATCAGTCCCGGGACGGCCCTTGGCTACACCTTC.

This rearrangement joins TRBV4-2 to TRBJ1-3; D gene ambiguous. Germline V gene lookup returns CDR1 LGHNA and CDR2 YNFKEQ. The CDR3 has 16 amino acids. V lost 4 bases and J 0 bases, leaving 13 bases between the germline ends. The CDR3, as DNA: TGTGCCAGCAGCCCGAGTCGCGGTAACTCTGGAAACACCATATATTTT. The encoded protein is CASSPSRGNSGNTIYF.

This clone appeared once. V gene TRBV29-1 combines with J gene TRBJ1-1, with TRBD1 matching over 7 bases. The germline gives CDR1 SQVTM, CDR2 ANQGSEA. The CDR3 is made up of 15 amino acids. J gave up 2 bases and V 8 bases, and 14 bases lay outside the gene matches. This CDR3 is CSSAIYRGVNTEAFF. As DNA, the CDR3 is TGCAGCTCGGCAATATACAGGGGAGTCAACACTGAAGCTTTCTTT.

V and J are TRBV19 and TRBJ1-1; D unclear. Trimming removed 4 bases from V and 2 bases from J, with 17 bases in between. This CDR3 contains 16 residues. CDR1 is LNHDA, CDR2 SQIVND, per germline (reference sequence). CDR3 nucleotides: TGTGCCAGTAGTACCCCCAGTACTGGGGTTAACACTGAAGCTTTCTTT. Residues: CASSTPSTGVNTEAFF.

The J gene is TRBJ2-5, the V gene TRBV5-1; TRBD2 matches 9 bases. CDR1 is SGHRS and CDR2 is YFSETQ in the germline V gene. Trimming at V came to 3 bases and at J to 4 bases, leaving 13 bases not matched to a gene. The CDR3 totals 17 residues. CDR3 sequence reads: CASSWAGSSGGLETQYF. In DNA form, the CDR3 reads TGCGCCAGCAGCTGGGCCGGGAGTAGCGGGGGTTTAGAGACCCAGTACTTC.

This rearrangement joins TRBV7-2 to TRBJ1-5; D gene uncertain. The CDR3 spans 14 residues. From germline, CDR1 is SGHTA and CDR2 FQGNSA. Deletions cut 3 bases from V and 4 bases from J, with 10 bases between. This chain's CDR3 is CASSLTTGNQPQHF. CDR3 sequence (DNA): TGTGCCAGCAGCTTGACGACGGGGAATCAGCCCCAGCATTTT.

This chain joins TRBV19 and TRBJ2-3; 12 positions agree with TRBD2. The germline V gene encodes CDR1 LNHDA and CDR2 SQIVND (reference sequence). There are 15 residues in the CDR3. With V trimmed by 7 bases and J by 4 bases, 6 bases remained unmatched. The chain's CDR3 is CASTQTSGSSDTQYF. The DNA for the CDR3 is TGTGCCAGTACCCAGACTAGCGGGAGTTCAGATACGCAGTATTTT.

CDR3 residues: CASSSDRASKNIQYF. The CDR3 DNA reads TGTGCCAGCAGTTCTGACAGGGCCTCCAAAAACATTCAGTACTTC. The chain has TRBV2 and TRBJ2-4, with 7 bases aligning to TRBD1. The CDR3 consists of 15 residues. The V segment lost 5 bases and the J segment 2 bases; nucleotides outside the gene matches: 6. CDR1 and CDR2 from the germline V gene are SNHLY and FYNNEI. Full variable domain (rest looked up from reference TRBV2 and TRBJ2-4): EPEVTQTPSHQVTQMGQEVILRCVPISNHLYFYWYRQILGQKVEFLVSFYNNEISEKSEIFDDQFSVERPDGSNFTLKIRSTKLEDSAMYFCASSSDRASKNIQYFGAGTRLSVL.

In this sample, this clone turned up once. The CDR3 loop reads CASSPARPGQGGYTF. In DNA, the CDR3 is TGTGCCAGCAGTCCCGCCCGACCCGGTCAAGGCGGCTACACCTTC. The chain employs TRBV7-8 and TRBJ1-2, with D uncertain. CDR1 SGHVS and CDR2 FQNEAQ come from the germline V gene. This CDR3 is 15 amino acids long. The germline V and J ends were trimmed by 6 bases and 8 bases, with 22 bases remaining between them.

V gene TRBV7-9 combines with J gene TRBJ2-3; TRBD1 agrees at 7 bases. Losses at the gene ends were 7 bases for V and 0 bases for J; bases not matched to a gene: 10. The germline V gene has CDR1 SEHNR and CDR2 FQNEAQ (reference sequence). This CDR3 spans 16 amino acids. The CDR3 nucleotides read TGTGCCAGCAATATAGGGGGCCCGGTGAGCACAGATACGCAGTATTTT. This translates into CASNIGGPVSTDTQYF.

In nucleotides, the CDR3 is TGTGCCAGCAGCCCCGGCAGGTACCCAGCCTACGAGCAGTACTTC. Protein sequence: CASSPGRYPAYEQYF. The rearrangement links TRBV11-2 to TRBJ2-7; D gene ambiguous. The CDR3 spans 15 residues. Trimming removed 5 bases from V and 2 bases from J, with 16 bases in between. Germline V gene sequence: CDR1 SGHAT, CDR2 FQNNGV.

The chain joins TRBV5-1 to TRBJ2-3, with 15 bases fitting TRBD2. J lost 3 bases, V lost 6 bases, and 5 bases had no gene match. This CDR3 comprises 16 residues. The germline V gene encodes CDR1 SGHRS and CDR2 YFSETQ. In DNA, the CDR3 is TGCGCCAGCAAGGGACTAGCGGGGGGATGGACAGATACGCAGTATTTT. Translation: CASKGLAGGWTDTQYF.

V and J are TRBV18 and TRBJ2-7; 11 bases are a match to TRBD2. The CDR3 is made up of 15 amino acids. Germline V lookup: CDR1 KGHSH, CDR2 LQKENI. The J segment lost 3 bases and the V segment lost 3 bases, leaving 4 bases of the junction unmatched. The CDR3, as DNA: TGTGCCAGCTCACCCTTACTAGCGGGGGTCTACGAGCAGTACTTC. This codes for CASSPLLAGVYEQYF.

V is TRBV18 and J is TRBJ1-5, with 8 bases identical to TRBD1. J lost 4 bases, V lost 6 bases, and 5 bases had no gene match. This CDR3 comprises 14 residues. Germline values: CDR1 KGHSH, CDR2 LQKENI. CDR3 in DNA: TGTGCCAGCTCGCGGACAGGGCCTAATCAGCCCCAGCATTTT. As protein: CASSRTGPNQPQHF.